The 15 T cell receptor beta chains listed next were all sequenced from one sample in a study of OX40 agonist ivuxolimab in advanced cancers. Libraries were constructed by the immunoSEQ multiplex PCR assay. TCRdb holds this immuneACCESS table with in-frame rearrangements only. Some clones are missing; in checked studies, unresolved V genes explain under half, and the rest has no known cause. In all, the sample holds roughly 62,000 clones, and around 86% of those were seen once. Of the sample, about 0.95% falls within the top ten clones. Sequencing used CD4+ or CD8+ T cells sorted from blood, obtained in a trial of the OX40 agonist ivuxolimab. The receptors come from an adult with an advanced solid tumor such as melanoma, head and neck, liver or kidney cancer.

The chain carries TRBV10-2 and TRBJ2-7, with 7 nucleotides matching TRBD1. CDR1 is WSHSY, CDR2 SAAADI, per germline. The CDR3 has 14 residues. After removal of 6 bases from V and 2 bases from J, the junction contained 7 bases not matched to a gene. CDR3 DNA: TGCGCCAGCAGACCCCCGGGACAGACCTACGAGCAGTACTTC. It yields the protein CASRPPGQTYEQYF.

CDR3 sequence (DNA): TGTGCCAGCAGCTTCAGTCCGGGACAGGGAGGAGAGACCCAGTACTTC. It encodes CASSFSPGQGGETQYF. The V and J genes are TRBV11-1 and TRBJ2-5; TRBD1 aligns across 9 bases. Germline values: CDR1 SGHAT, CDR2 FQDESV (reference sequence). Trimming removed 3 bases from V and 4 bases from J; junction bases left unmatched: 9. The length of the CDR3 is 16 residues.

The genes are TRBV10-1 and TRBJ2-5; TRBD1 is a possible D gene (6 bases). V was pared by 2 bases and J by 1 base, with 8 bases between. CDR1 and CDR2 from the germline V gene are WNHNN and SYGVQD (reference sequence). There are 14 residues in the CDR3. CDR3: CASSEGTSQETQYF. CDR3 coding DNA: TGCGCCAGCAGTGAGGGGACATCCCAAGAGACCCAGTACTTC.

The chain links TRBV10-2 to TRBJ2-2, with 8 bases lining up with TRBD2. The CDR3 is 16 residues long. Germline CDR1 and CDR2: WSHSY and SAAADI. V lost 6 bases, J lost 4 bases, and 10 bases stayed unmatched. The CDR3 DNA reads as TGCGCCAGCAGCGAAACTAGCGGCCGGGGCACCGGGGAGCTGTTTTTT. Translation: CASSETSGRGTGELFF.

The J gene is TRBJ2-3, the V gene TRBV25-1; D unresolved. V dropped 4 bases and J dropped 14 bases, with 19 bases sitting between them. The CDR3 consists of 13 residues. The germline CDR1 and CDR2 sequences are MGHDK and SYGVNS. The CDR3 nucleotides read TGTGCCAGCAGTGCTGACCGGGCCCATCGTCTGTATTTT. It yields the protein CASSADRAHRLYF.

This rearrangement joins TRBV10-3 to TRBJ2-3, with a possible D match to TRBD1 (5 bases). The CDR3 contains 15 residues. The V end lost 7 bases, the J end lost 0 bases, and 14 bases lay between the germline ends. The germline gives CDR1 ENHRY, CDR2 SYGVKD. CDR3 residues: CAINPDTLSTDTQYF. The CDR3 nucleotides are TGTGCCATCAACCCGGACACTCTTAGCACAGATACGCAGTATTTT.

CDR3 loop: CASAVGKLAGGNTQYF. The CDR3 DNA sequence: TGTGCCAGCGCCGTGGGGAAACTAGCGGGGGGAAATACGCAGTATTTT. The chain carries TRBV5-8 and TRBJ2-3, with 12 bases fitting TRBD2. The J segment lost 7 bases and the V segment lost 7 bases, leaving 13 bases of the junction unmatched. The CDR3 length is 16 residues. CDR1 and CDR2 from the germline V gene are SGHTS and YDEGEE.

The chain employs TRBV2 and TRBJ2-7; D gene unclear. The CDR3 length is 13 residues. Germline V gene data show CDR1 as SNHLY and CDR2 as FYNNEI. Deletions cut 4 bases from V and 2 bases from J, with 9 bases between. The CDR3 sequence: CASSAGLPYEQYF. The CDR3 DNA follows: TGTGCCAGCAGTGCAGGTTTACCCTACGAGCAGTACTTC.

V and J are TRBV5-6 and TRBJ1-2; the D is unclear. Germline CDR1 SGHDT, CDR2 YYEEEE. The CDR3 is 14 amino acids. V gave up 0 bases and J gave up 4 bases, with 10 bases separating them. The CDR3 nucleotides are TGTGCCAGCAGCTTGGGGGTAGGCAGCTATGGCTACACCTTC. As protein: CASSLGVGSYGYTF.

The chain links TRBV6-1 to TRBJ2-4, with D tentatively TRBD2 (6 bases). V gave up 2 bases and J gave up 9 bases, with 14 bases separating them. Germline-derived CDR1 and CDR2 are MNHNS and SASEGT. The length of the CDR3 is 14 residues. The DNA for the CDR3 is TGTGCCAGCAGTGAAAAGGGAAGGGGAGGCATTCAGTACTTC. Encoded protein: CASSEKGRGGIQYF.

The genes are TRBV10-3 and TRBJ2-2; possibly TRBD1 or TRBD2 for D (5 bases each). The CDR3 loop spans 16 amino acids. Germline V CDR1 and CDR2: ENHRY, SYGVKD. V lost 2 bases, J lost 2 bases, and 12 bases lay in between. CDR3 amino acids: CAISERGPLNTGELFF. The CDR3 nucleotides are TGTGCCATCAGTGAGCGGGGACCGCTAAACACCGGGGAGCTGTTTTTT.

V gene TRBV7-2 combines with J gene TRBJ1-5; D may be TRBD1 (5 bases). Per the germline V gene, CDR1 is SGHTA and CDR2 is FQGNSA. The CDR3 length is 15 residues. V shed 1 base and J shed 3 bases, with 10 bases lying between them. CDR3 region: CASSLEGVNNQPQHF. For the CDR3, the DNA is TGTGCCAGCAGCTTAGAAGGGGTAAACAATCAGCCCCAGCATTTT.

The chain is built from TRBV19 and TRBJ2-7; TRBD2 is a possible D gene (6 bases). V lost 5 bases and J 5 bases, leaving 19 bases between the germline ends. Germline assignment: CDR1 LNHDA and CDR2 SQIVND (reference sequence). The CDR3 contains 15 residues. As DNA, the CDR3 is TGTGCCAGTAGTCTGTCGCGGGCGGGGAAGAACGAGCAGTACTTC. This codes for CASSLSRAGKNEQYF.

J is TRBJ1-6 and V is TRBV5-8; 7 bases are shared with TRBD1. This CDR3 has 17 amino acids. With V trimmed by 2 bases and J by 8 bases, 13 bases remained unmatched. Germline lookup yields CDR1 SGHTS and CDR2 YDEGEE. CDR3 DNA: TGTGCCAGCAGCTTTATTTTTAGCGGGACAGTAGATTCACCCCTCCACTTT. Translating it yields CASSFIFSGTVDSPLHF.

The sample holds a few counts of this clone. The rearrangement uses TRBV10-3 and TRBJ1-1, with unresolved D. The CDR3 runs 14 residues. Germline lookup yields CDR1 ENHRY and CDR2 SYGVKD. The germline V and J ends were trimmed by 4 bases and 4 bases, with 13 bases remaining between them. For the CDR3, the DNA is TGTGCCATCAGTGTAGGGAAGGACGCCACTGAAGCTTTCTTT. It specifies CAISVGKDATEAFF.